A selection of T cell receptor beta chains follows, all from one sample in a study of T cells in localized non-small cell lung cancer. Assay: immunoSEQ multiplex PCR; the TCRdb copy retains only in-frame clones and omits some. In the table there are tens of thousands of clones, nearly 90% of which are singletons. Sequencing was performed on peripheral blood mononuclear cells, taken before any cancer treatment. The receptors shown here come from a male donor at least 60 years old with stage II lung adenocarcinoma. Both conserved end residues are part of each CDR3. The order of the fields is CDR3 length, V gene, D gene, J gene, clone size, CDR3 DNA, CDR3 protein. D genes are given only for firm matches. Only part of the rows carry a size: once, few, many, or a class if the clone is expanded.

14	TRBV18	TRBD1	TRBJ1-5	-	TGTGCCAGCTCACTCGGACAGGGGAATCAGCCCCAGCATTTT	CASSLGQGNQPQHF
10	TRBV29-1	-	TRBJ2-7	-	TGCAGCGTTGCCCCATCGGAGCAGTACTTC	CSVAPSEQYF
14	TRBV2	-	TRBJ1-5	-	TGTGCCAGCAGTGATATCGGGAGGGATCAGCCCCAGCATTTT	CASSDIGRDQPQHF
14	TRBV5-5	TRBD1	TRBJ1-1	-	TGTGCCAGCAGCCGGGGACAGGGGGACACTGAAGCTTTCTTT	CASSRGQGDTEAFF
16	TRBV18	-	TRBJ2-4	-	TGTGCCAGCTCCCCCCGAGGGGGGCTAGCCAAAAACATTCAGTACTTC	CASSPRGGLAKNIQYF
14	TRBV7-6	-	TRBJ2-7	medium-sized	TGTGCCAGCAGCTTACCAGGGTCCACCTACGAGCAGTACTTC	CASSLPGSTYEQYF
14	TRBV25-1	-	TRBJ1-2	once	TGTGCCAGCACCCCGGCAGGGACTAACTATGGCTACACCTTC	CASTPAGTNYGYTF
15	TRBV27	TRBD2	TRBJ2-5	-	TGTGCCAGCAGTTTATCATTGAGGGGCGGGGGGACCCAGTACTTC	CASSLSLRGGGTQYF
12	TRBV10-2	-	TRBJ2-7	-	TGCGCCAGCACCGACAACGGCTACGAGCAGTACTTC	CASTDNGYEQYF
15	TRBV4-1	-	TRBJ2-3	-	TGCGCCAGCAGCCGTAGCGCCTCTAGCACAGATACGCAGTATTTT	CASSRSASSTDTQYF
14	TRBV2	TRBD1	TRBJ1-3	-	TGTGCCAGCGCCCGGACAGGGGTGGGAAACACCATATATTTT	CASARTGVGNTIYF
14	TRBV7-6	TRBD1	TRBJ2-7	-	TGTGCCAGCAGCTTCCGGGACAGCTCCTACGAGCAGTACTTC	CASSFRDSSYEQYF
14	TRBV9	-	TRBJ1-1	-	TGTGCCAGCAGCCCCCAGTATGGGGTAACTGAAGCTTTCTTT	CASSPQYGVTEAFF
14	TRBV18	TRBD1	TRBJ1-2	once	TGTGCCAGCTCACCGGGACAGGGGGTCTATGGCTACACCTTC	CASSPGQGVYGYTF
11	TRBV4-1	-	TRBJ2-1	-	TGCGCCAGCAGCCTAAGAAATGAGCAGTTCTTC	CASSLRNEQFF
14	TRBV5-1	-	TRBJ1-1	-	TGCGCCAGCAGCTTGGATGCGGGGGTGAGTGAAGCTTTCTTT	CASSLDAGVSEAFF
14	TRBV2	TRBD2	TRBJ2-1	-	TGTGCCAGCAGTGGCACGGGGGGTCGGGATGAGCAGTTCTTC	CASSGTGGRDEQFF
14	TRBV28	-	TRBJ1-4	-	TGTGCCAGCAGTCCACATACCGACCCGTACAGACTGTTTTTT	CASSPHTDPYRLFF
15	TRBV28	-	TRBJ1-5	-	TGTGCCAGCAGTTTGTTGGGGGTACGGGATCAGCCCCAGCATTTT	CASSLLGVRDQPQHF
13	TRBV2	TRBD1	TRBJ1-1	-	TGTGCCAGCAGCCTGACAGGGTATTCTGAAGCTTTCTTT	CASSLTGYSEAFF
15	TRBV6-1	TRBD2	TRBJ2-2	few	TGTGCCAGCAGTGGACTAGCGGGAGACACCGGGGAGCTGTTTTTT	CASSGLAGDTGELFF
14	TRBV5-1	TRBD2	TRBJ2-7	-	TGCGCCAGCAGCTTGGGACTAGCTTCCTACGAGCAGTACTTC	CASSLGLASYEQYF
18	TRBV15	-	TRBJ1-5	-	TGTGCCACCAGCAGAGATCGTGACACCCTTACCAGCAATCAGCCCCAGCATTTT	CATSRDRDTLTSNQPQHF
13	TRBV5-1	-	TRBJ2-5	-	TGCGCCAGCAGCACCCGTCTCCAAGAGACCCAGTACTTC	CASSTRLQETQYF
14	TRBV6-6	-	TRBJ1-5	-	TGTGCCAGCAGCGACGTAGGCTTAAATCAGCCCCAGCATTTT	CASSDVGLNQPQHF
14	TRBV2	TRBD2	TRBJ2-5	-	TGTGCCAGCAGTGTATGGGGGGGCCAAGAGACCCAGTACTTC	CASSVWGGQETQYF
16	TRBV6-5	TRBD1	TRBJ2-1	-	TGTGCCAGCAGTTACTCGAACAGGGGCCCCTACAATGAGCAGTTCTTC	CASSYSNRGPYNEQFF
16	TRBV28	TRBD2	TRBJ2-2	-	TGTGCCAGCAGTCCTACAAGATATAGCGGGTACGGGGAGCTGTTTTTT	CASSPTRYSGYGELFF
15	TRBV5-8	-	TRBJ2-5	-	TGTGCCAGCAGCCCCAGGGGTAGGGGGCAAGAGACCCAGTACTTC	CASSPRGRGQETQYF
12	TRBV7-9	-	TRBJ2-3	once	TGTGCCAGCAGCTTAGCGGAGATGGCGCAGTATTTT	CASSLAEMAQYF
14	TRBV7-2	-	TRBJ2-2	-	TGTGCCAGCAGCTTGCAGAGCGGGACCGGGGAGCTGTTTTTT	CASSLQSGTGELFF
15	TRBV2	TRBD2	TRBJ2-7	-	TGTGCCAGCAGTGAAGGGGGCGGGGGCTCCTACGAGCAGTACTTC	CASSEGGGGSYEQYF
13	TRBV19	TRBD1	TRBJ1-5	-	TGTGCCAGCGGACAGGGGCTTAATCAGCCCCAGCATTTT	CASGQGLNQPQHF
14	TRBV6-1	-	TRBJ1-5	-	TGTGCCTCCTCCCGGGGGAGCCCCACCCAGCCCCAGCATTTT	CASSRGSPTQPQHF
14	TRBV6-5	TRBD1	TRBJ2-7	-	TGTGCCAGCAGTTCACCGGGACAGGGAGGGGAGCAGTACTTC	CASSSPGQGGEQYF
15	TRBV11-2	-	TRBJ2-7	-	TGTGCCAGCAGCTTCACCAGAGGCAGCTCCTACGAGCAGTACTTC	CASSFTRGSSYEQYF
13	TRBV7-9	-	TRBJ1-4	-	TGTGCCAGCATCAGTGATCAAATAGAAAAACTGTTTTTT	CASISDQIEKLFF
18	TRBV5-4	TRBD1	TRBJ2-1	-	TGTGCCAGCAGCCTAATAATATTATGGGGACAGGGGGTTAATGAGCAGTTCTTC	CASSLIILWGQGVNEQFF
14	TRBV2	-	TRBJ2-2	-	TGTGCCAGCAGTGTTGGGACGGGGACCGGGGAGCTGTTTTTT	CASSVGTGTGELFF
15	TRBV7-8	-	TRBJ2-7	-	TGTGCCAGCAGCTGGTTAGCTGGGATGTCCTACGAGCAGTACTTC	CASSWLAGMSYEQYF
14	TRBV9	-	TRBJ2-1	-	TGTGCCAGCATTCGGGACCTCTCCTACAATGAGCAGTTCTTC	CASIRDLSYNEQFF
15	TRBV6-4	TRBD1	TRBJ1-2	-	TGTGCCAGCAGTGTCTCCGGGACAGGGCTCTATGGCTACACCTTC	CASSVSGTGLYGYTF
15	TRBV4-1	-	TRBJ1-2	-	TGCGCCAGCAGCCAAGGACAGGCAGACGTAGTATCCTACACCTTC	CASSQGQADVVSYTF
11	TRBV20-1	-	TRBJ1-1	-	TGCAGCTCGGGGGGGGACACTGAAGCTTTCTTT	CSSGGDTEAFF
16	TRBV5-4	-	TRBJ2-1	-	TGTGCCAGCAGCTGGGCCCCGGGCCTCCGGGGGAATGAGCAGTTCTTC	CASSWAPGLRGNEQFF
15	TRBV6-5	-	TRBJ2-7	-	TGTGCCAGCAGTTACGCCCCAGGCAGGGGGGACGAGCAGTACTTC	CASSYAPGRGDEQYF